The next 7 T cell receptor beta chains were all read from a single sample in a study of blood T cells in healthy people across ages. The use of a sample-barcoded 5' primer and a J-beta primer mix characterized a second PCR of about 7 to 12 cycles. In TCRdb, the 5' RACE reads were re-called with MiXCR into one record per CDR3 protein. Of fewer than 1.5 million distinct CDR3 sequences detected, 42% appear once; the ten largest clones hold approximately 7.9%. Material for sequencing was blood. The source of these receptors is a woman between 18 and 29 years old in good health.

This clonotype was detected a few times. This chain links TRBV7-9 with TRBJ1-6; tentative D call: TRBD1 (6 bases). This CDR3 is 16 amino acids long. With 1 base removed from V and 7 bases from J, the gap between germline ends came to 14 bases. The germline V gene encodes CDR1 SEHNR and CDR2 FQNEAQ (reference sequence). DNA for the CDR3: TGTGCCAGCAGCTTAGTTATAGGGGGAGAGAATTCACCCCTCCACTTT. Translated: CASSLVIGGENSPLHF.

The V and J genes are TRBV20-1 and TRBJ2-7; TRBD2 aligns across 12 bases. The junction had 14 bases not matched to a gene; V was cut back by 0 bases and J by 2 bases. Germline CDR1 and CDR2: DFQATT and SNEGSKA (reference sequence). The CDR3 has 19 residues. The chain's CDR3 is CSARDGLWTSGDGTYEQYF. The DNA of the CDR3 is TGCAGTGCTAGAGATGGACTTTGGACTAGCGGGGATGGGACCTACGAGCAGTACTTC.

The chain links TRBV4-2 to TRBJ1-6; 8 bases match TRBD1. Germline assignment: CDR1 LGHNA and CDR2 YNFKEQ. The V and J ends lost 3 bases and 9 bases, in that order; junction bases with no gene match: 10. The CDR3 covers 16 residues. CDR3 DNA sequence: TGTGCCAGCAGCCAGATAACGACAGGGGCTTTTTCACCCCTCCACTTT. Translating gives CASSQITTGAFSPLHF.

This clonotype has just a few counts. The chain joins TRBV4-1 to TRBJ1-5; D might be TRBD1 (6 bases). The CDR3 has 17 amino acids. Trimming removed 0 bases at V and 1 base at J, with 13 bases between. The germline CDR1 and CDR2 sequences are MGHRA and YSYEKL. The CDR3 DNA is TGCGCCAGCAGCCAAGATTCAGGGGCAGTCAGCAATCAGCCCCAGCATTTT. This codes for CASSQDSGAVSNQPQHF.

The CDR3, as DNA: TGTGCCAGCAGTACCGGTGGAGGGTCAGATACGCAGTATTTT. Protein product: CASSTGGGSDTQYF. The chain links TRBV6-2 or TRBV6-3 to TRBJ2-3; tentative D call: TRBD2 (6 bases). The CDR3 loop spans 14 amino acids. Trimming took 5 bases from V and 4 from J, leaving 13 bases between them. The germline CDR1 and CDR2 sequences are MNHEY and SVGEGT.

This clonotype was picked up a small number of times. The chain couples TRBV7-2 to TRBJ2-1, with D unclear. V lost 5 bases, J lost 7 bases, and 15 bases lay in between. The CDR3 runs 14 residues. From germline, CDR1 is SGHTA and CDR2 FQGNSA. The CDR3 is CASSPGPGRNEQFF. CDR3 DNA sequence: TGTGCCAGCAGCCCGGGTCCGGGCCGGAATGAGCAGTTCTTC.

The chain has TRBV2 and TRBJ2-7, with 12 bases aligning to TRBD2. Looked up from germline, CDR1 is SNHLY and CDR2 is FYNNEI. The V gene end was trimmed by 7 bases and the J gene end by 6 bases; junction bases not matched to a gene: 16. The CDR3 is 17 residues long. The chain's CDR3 is CASKGTRWASGRGEQYF. In DNA form, the CDR3 reads TGTGCCAGCAAGGGGACTCGATGGGCTAGCGGGAGGGGCGAGCAGTACTTC.